This T cell receptor (beta chain) was sequenced during a study of neurological immune-mediated disorders. This clonotype was seen repeatedly, ten times or more. Its specificity is not known. Whole-study findings and limits: None of the CDR3 amino acid sequences in expanded clones turned up in more than one subject, which points to private repertoires in all groups. The authors found no clinical or MRI feature associated with the multiple sclerosis repertoire cluster.

Germline V gene data show CDR1 as ENHRY and CDR2 as SYGVKD. The CDR3 is 12 residues long. The V and J ends lost 5 bases and 5 bases, in that order; junction bases with no gene match: 3. The team produced cDNA through 5'RACE using 10-nucleotide random UMIs. TCRdb re-derived calls from the 5' RACE reads in MiXCR, one entry per CDR3 protein. The table shows over 60,000 distinct CDR3 sequences, with 4% to 6% occurring only once. Sequences were obtained from PBMCs. The TCR comes from a woman aged 50 to 65 with multiple sclerosis. The chain combines TRBV10-3 with TRBJ2-7; 7 nucleotides match TRBD1. The CDR3 sequence is CAISYRGDEQYV. The CDR3 DNA is TGTGCCATCAGTTACAGGGGCGACGAGCAGTACGTC.